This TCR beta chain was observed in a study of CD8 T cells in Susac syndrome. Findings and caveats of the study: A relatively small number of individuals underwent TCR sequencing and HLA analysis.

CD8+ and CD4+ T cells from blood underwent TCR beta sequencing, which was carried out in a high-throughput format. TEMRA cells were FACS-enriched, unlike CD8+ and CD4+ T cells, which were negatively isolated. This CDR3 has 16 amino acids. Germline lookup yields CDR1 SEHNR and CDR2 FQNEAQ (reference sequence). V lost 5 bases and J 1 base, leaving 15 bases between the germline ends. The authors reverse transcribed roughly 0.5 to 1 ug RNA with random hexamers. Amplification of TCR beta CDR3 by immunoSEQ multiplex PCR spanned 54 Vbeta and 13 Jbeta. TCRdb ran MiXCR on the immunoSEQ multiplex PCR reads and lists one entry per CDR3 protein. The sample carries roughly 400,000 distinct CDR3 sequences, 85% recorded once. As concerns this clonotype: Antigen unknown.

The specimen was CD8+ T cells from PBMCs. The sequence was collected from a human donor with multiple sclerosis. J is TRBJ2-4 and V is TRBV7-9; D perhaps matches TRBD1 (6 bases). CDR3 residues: CASSPHPGQAKNIQYF. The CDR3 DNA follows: TGTGCCAGCAGCCCACACCCAGGACAGGCCAAAAACATTCAGTACTTC.